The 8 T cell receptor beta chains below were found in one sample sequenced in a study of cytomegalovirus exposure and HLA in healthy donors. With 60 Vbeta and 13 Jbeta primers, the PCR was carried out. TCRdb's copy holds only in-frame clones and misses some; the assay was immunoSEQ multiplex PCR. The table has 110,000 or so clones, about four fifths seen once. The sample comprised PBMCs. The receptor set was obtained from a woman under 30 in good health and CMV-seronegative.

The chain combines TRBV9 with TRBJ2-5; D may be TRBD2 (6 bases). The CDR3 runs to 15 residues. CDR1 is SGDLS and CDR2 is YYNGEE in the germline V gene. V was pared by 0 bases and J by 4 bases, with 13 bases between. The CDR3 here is CASSVATRGGETQYF. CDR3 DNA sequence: TGTGCCAGCAGCGTAGCTACGAGGGGAGGAGAGACCCAGTACTTC.

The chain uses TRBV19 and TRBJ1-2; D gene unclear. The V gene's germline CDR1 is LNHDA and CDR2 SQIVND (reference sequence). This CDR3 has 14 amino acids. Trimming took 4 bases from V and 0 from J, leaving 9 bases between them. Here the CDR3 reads CASSTPGSNYGYTF. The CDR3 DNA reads TGTGCCAGTAGTACCCCAGGTTCTAACTATGGCTACACCTTC.

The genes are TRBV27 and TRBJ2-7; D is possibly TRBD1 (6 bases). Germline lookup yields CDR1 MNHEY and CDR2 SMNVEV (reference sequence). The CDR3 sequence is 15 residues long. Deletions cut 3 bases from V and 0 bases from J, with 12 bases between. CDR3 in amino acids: CASSLRGSSSYEQYF. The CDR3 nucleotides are TGTGCCAGCAGTTTGAGGGGGTCCAGCTCCTACGAGCAGTACTTC.

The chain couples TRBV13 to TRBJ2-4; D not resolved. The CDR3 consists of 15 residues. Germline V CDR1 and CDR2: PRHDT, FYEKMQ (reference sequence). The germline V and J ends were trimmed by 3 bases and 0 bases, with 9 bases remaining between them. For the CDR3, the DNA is TGTGCCAGCAGCTTCGGTACTCCAGCCAAAAACATTCAGTACTTC. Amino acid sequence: CASSFGTPAKNIQYF.

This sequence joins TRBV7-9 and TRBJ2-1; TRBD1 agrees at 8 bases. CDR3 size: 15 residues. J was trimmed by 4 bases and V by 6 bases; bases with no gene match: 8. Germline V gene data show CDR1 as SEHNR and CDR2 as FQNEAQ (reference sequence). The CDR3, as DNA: TGTGCCAGCAGGGGCGGGACAGGCGAATACAATGAGCAGTTCTTC. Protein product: CASRGGTGEYNEQFF.

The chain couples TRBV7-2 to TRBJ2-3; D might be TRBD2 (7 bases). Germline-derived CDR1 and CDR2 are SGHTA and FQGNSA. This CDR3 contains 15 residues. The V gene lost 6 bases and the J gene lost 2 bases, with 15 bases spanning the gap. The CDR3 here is CASSGLGGPTDTQYF. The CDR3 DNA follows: TGTGCCAGCAGTGGACTAGGGGGACCCACAGATACGCAGTATTTT.

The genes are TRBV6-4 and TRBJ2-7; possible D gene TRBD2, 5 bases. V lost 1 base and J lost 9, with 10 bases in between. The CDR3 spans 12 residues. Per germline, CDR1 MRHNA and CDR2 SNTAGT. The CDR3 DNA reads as TGTGCCAGCAGTGACTACGTACGGGGGCAGTACTTC. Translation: CASSDYVRGQYF.

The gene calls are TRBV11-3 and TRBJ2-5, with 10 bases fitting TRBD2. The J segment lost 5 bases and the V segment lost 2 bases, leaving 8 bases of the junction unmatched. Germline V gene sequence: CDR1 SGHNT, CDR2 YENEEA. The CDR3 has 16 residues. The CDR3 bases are TGTGCCAGCAGCTTAAGCGCCCTAGCGGGAGCGGAGACCCAGTACTTC. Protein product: CASSLSALAGAETQYF.